This TCR beta chain appears in the sequencing data of a study of blood T cell repertoires in COVID-19. Background on the study: T cells, B-cell-depleted T cells, or PBMCs supplied cDNA or gDNA.

V was pared by 2 bases and J by 4 bases, with 8 bases between. CDR3 size: 13 residues. Per the germline V gene, CDR1 is LGHDT and CDR2 is YNNKEL (reference sequence). Methods used by the authors: Amplified reference gene primers provided the basis for estimating nucleated cell counts. Assay used: immunoSEQ multiplex PCR; TCRdb lists only in-frame clones, some missing. The DNA was the basis for D and trimming; V, J and clone size are from that table. The sample holds some 94,000 clones; approximately 90% are singletons and the top ten take around 20%. Followed over time, Seattle patients had been enrolled while infection was active.

Material: peripheral blood. The chain couples TRBV3-1 (or the pseudogene TRBV3-2) to TRBJ1-2; a possible D gene is TRBD1 (5 bases). The receptor's source is a woman aged 60 to 75 with COVID-19, enrolled during active disease. The CDR3 sequence: CASSQRQFYGYTF. The DNA of the CDR3 is TGTGCCAGCAGCCAAAGACAGTTCTATGGCTACACCTTC.